The text below deals with one TCR beta chain. Assay: immunoSEQ multiplex PCR; the TCRdb copy retains only in-frame clones and omits some. The sample carries tens of thousands of clones, approximately 80% recorded once. The germline V gene encodes CDR1 SNHLY and CDR2 FYNNEI. V shed 6 bases, J shed 5 bases, and the junction held 11 bases outside the gene matches. The CDR3 sequence is 16 residues long. The entry originates in a study of blood T cell repertoires in COVID-19. The overall study: The United States, Italy and Spain supplied acute and convalescent COVID-19 samples.

Sequencing input: peripheral blood. The clonotype originates from a human donor with acute or convalescent COVID-19. The donor label of this sample is uncertain. The chain carries TRBV2 and TRBJ2-5; 11 bases agree with TRBD2. The CDR3, as DNA: TGTGCCAGCAGGGGGAATAGCGGGAGGGCATGGGAGACCCAGTACTTC. Protein sequence: CASRGNSGRAWETQYF.